This is a list of T cell receptor beta chains from one sample in a study of T-cell reconstitution after alpha-beta-depleted transplantation in children. Each CDR3 protein is one row after TCRdb ran MiXCR on the PCR reads. The table has 200,000 to 250,000 distinct CDR3 sequences, roughly 8.3% seen once. The sequenced sample was PBMCs, mostly from graft donor cells, obtained 360 days after TCRalphabeta/CD19-depleted stem cell transplant. Receptors were obtained from a male patient between 2 and 15 years old who had a stem cell transplant for acute myeloid leukemia, so the T cells may come from the graft donor. CDR3s include the opening cysteine and the closing phenylalanine or tryptophan. The D gene is left open where the match is weak. The size of a clone is reported for some rows only, either as once, few or many, or as a class for expanded clones.

size,J,D,V,CDR3,DNA
few,TRBJ1-5,NA,TRBV4-1,CASSQSSNQPQHF,TGCGCCAGCAGCCAAAGTTCAAATCAGCCCCAGCATTTT
many,TRBJ2-3,TRBD2,TRBV7-2,CASRGGTDTQYF,TGTGCCAGCAGGGGAGGGACAGATACGCAGTATTTT
NA,TRBJ2-1,NA,TRBV29-1,CSVEKQYNEQFF,TGCAGCGTTGAAAAACAGTACAATGAGCAGTTCTTC
NA,TRBJ2-2,TRBD1,TRBV7-3,CASSWTGADNTGELFF,TGTGCCAGCAGCTGGACAGGGGCCGATAACACCGGGGAGCTGTTTTTT
many,TRBJ1-4,NA,TRBV20-1,CSARAGVREKLFF,TGCAGTGCTAGGGCAGGGGTGCGAGAAAAACTGTTTTTT
few,TRBJ1-3,NA,TRBV29-1,CSVGLAGPNSGNTIYF,TGCAGCGTTGGGTTAGCAGGACCCAACTCTGGAAACACCATATATTTT
many,TRBJ2-3,TRBD2,TRBV29-1,CSVEGLAGGTDTQYF,TGCAGCGTTGAGGGACTAGCGGGGGGCACAGATACGCAGTATTTT
few,TRBJ1-2,TRBD1,TRBV12-3/TRBV12-4,CASSLRDRQLGGYTF,TGTGCCAGCAGTTTACGGGACAGGCAACTGGGGGGCTACACCTTC
few,TRBJ2-1,NA,TRBV6-5,CASSYTRAGDNEQFF,TGTGCCAGCAGTTACACCAGGGCCGGGGACAATGAGCAGTTCTTC
NA,TRBJ1-1,NA,TRBV6-6,CASSRAGIAFF,TGTGCCAGCAGCCGCGCGGGGATTGCTTTCTTT
many,TRBJ2-1,TRBD2,TRBV9,CASSARLANEQFF,TGTGCCAGCAGCGCCCGACTAGCCAATGAGCAGTTCTTC
NA,TRBJ2-3,NA,TRBV4-1,CASSRGSTHYLITQYF,TGCGCCAGCAGCCGAGGTAGTACGCACTACCTTATTACGCAGTATTTT
many,TRBJ1-2,NA,TRBV3-1,CASSLRQYGYTF,TGTGCCAGCAGCCTCCGACAGTATGGCTACACCTTC
many,TRBJ1-4,NA,TRBV7-8,CASSSATNEKLFF,TGTGCCAGCAGCTCTGCAACTAATGAAAAACTGTTTTTT
few,TRBJ1-3,TRBD1,TRBV12-3/TRBV12-4,CASSLFGTVGNTIYF,TGTGCCAGCAGTTTATTTGGGACAGTTGGAAACACCATATATTTT
many,TRBJ2-7,TRBD1,TRBV20-1,CSAPGQGYEQYF,TGCAGTGCCCCGGGACAGGGGTACGAGCAGTACTTC